This T cell receptor beta chain came from a study of control samples from healthy donors and cancer patients. Germline V CDR1 and CDR2: MNHEY, SMNVEV (reference sequence). The ends were cut back, 7 bases at V and 0 bases at J, with 3 bases in the middle. The CDR3 spans 11 residues. Clones were sequenced by immunoSEQ multiplex PCR, and TCRdb holds only the in-frame ones, with some missing. This sample has about 220,000 clones, with 85% to 95% found just once. The sequenced sample was blood. The rearrangement links TRBV27 to TRBJ1-1, with D hard to call. The receptor was isolated from a man in his forties or fifties in good health. CDR3 sequence reads: CASKLNTEAFF. CDR3 in DNA: TGTGCCAGCAAATTGAACACTGAAGCTTTCTTT.